This entry lists 2 T cell receptor beta chains sequenced from one sample in a study of T cell responses to AZD1222 COVID-19 vaccine. The method was immunoSEQ multiplex PCR; TCRdb's version includes in-frame clones alone and lacks a portion of them. The sample yields roughly 150,000 clones, approximately 90% seen once. Here the sequenced sample was peripheral blood, taken on day 0 of AZD1222 vaccination. The receptors were gathered from an adult in good health.

There are a few counts of this clone. The V call is TRBV27, the J call TRBJ1-5, with TRBD1 as a possible D gene (5 bases). Germline V gene data show CDR1 as MNHEY and CDR2 as SMNVEV (reference sequence). The CDR3 covers 17 residues. V gave up 5 bases and J gave up 2 bases, with 19 bases separating them. CDR3 amino acids: CASSANTQGWRNQPQHF. CDR3 nucleotides: TGTGCCAGCAGTGCGAACACTCAGGGTTGGCGCAATCAGCCCCAGCATTTT.

The chain uses TRBV20-1 and TRBJ1-5, with no clear D. The CDR3 covers 12 residues. CDR1 is DFQATT and CDR2 is SNEGSKA in the germline V gene (reference sequence). Trimming took 3 bases from V and 4 from J, leaving 7 bases between them. The CDR3 is CSASRGNQPQHF. The CDR3 bases are TGCAGTGCTAGTCGTGGGAATCAGCCCCAGCATTTT.